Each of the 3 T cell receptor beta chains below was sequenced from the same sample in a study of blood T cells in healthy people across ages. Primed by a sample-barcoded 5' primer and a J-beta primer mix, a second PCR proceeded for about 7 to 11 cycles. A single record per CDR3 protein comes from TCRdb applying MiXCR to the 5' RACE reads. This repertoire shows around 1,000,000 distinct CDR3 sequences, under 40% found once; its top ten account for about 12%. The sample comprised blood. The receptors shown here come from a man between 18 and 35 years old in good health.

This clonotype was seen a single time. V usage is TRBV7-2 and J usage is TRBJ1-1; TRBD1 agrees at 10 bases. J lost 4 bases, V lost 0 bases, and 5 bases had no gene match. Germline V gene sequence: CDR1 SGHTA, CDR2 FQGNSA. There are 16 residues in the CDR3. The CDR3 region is CASSLAGTGVGTEAFF. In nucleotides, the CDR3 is TGTGCCAGCAGCTTAGCGGGGACAGGGGTTGGCACTGAAGCTTTCTTT.

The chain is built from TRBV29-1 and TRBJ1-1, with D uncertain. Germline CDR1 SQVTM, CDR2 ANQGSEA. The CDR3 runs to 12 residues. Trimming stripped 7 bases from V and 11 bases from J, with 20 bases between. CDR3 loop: CSARRLSSEAFF. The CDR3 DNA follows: TGCAGCGCCCGACGACTTTCTTCCGAGGCTTTCTTT.

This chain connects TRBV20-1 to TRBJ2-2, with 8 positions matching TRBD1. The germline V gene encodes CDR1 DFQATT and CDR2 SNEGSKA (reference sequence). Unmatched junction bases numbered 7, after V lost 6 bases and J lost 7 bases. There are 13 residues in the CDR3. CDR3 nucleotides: TGCAGTGCCCTTGACAGGGGTGACGGGGAGCTGTTTTTT. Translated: CSALDRGDGELFF.